The clone carrying this T cell receptor beta chain has more than one count but fewer than ten. Antigen specificity is unknown. Germline CDR1 and CDR2: MNHEY and SVGEGT. The CDR3 is 13 amino acids. Trimming took 1 base from V and 10 from J, leaving 13 bases between them. The source of the sample is a study of T cell repertoires in cytomegalovirus infection. Overall study context: Public TCR beta signatures indicated both CMV infection and matching HLA type.

Study-level points and caveats: HLA-C-restricted TCR beta clonotypes specific for CMV led the ex vivo response.

TCRdb re-called the reads with MiXCR, one entry per CDR3 protein. The sample records 510,000 or so distinct CDR3 sequences, about a quarter being singletons. This receptor was obtained from a human donor in good health (CMV status not recorded). Some clones in this sample may be carry-over from other donors' samples. The J gene is TRBJ1-1, the V gene TRBV6-2 or TRBV6-3, with D tentatively TRBD1 (5 bases). The sequenced sample was PBMCs. CDR3 in DNA: TGTGCCAGCAGTTACTTAGGGGAGGGAGGAGCTTTCTTT. Its protein is CASSYLGEGGAFF.